The clone carrying this TCR beta chain was seen ten or more times. Its specificity is not known. This sample stems from a study of regulatory T cells in long-lasting Graves disease. The study, taken as a whole, reports: It was in persistent disease that TRBV28, TRBJ1-2 and TRBJ2-5 were favored. Blood alone, not thyroid tissue, was studied. In persistent patients, shared public clonotypes (under 3,000) outnumbered those in new patients (approximately 940).

The V and J ends lost 3 bases and 4 bases respectively, with 12 bases between them. CDR3 length equals 14 residues. Time point in this sample: newly diagnosed GD, antithyroid drugs for less than 3 months. PBMC-derived RNA was used for the TCR library. The TCR beta library used iRepertoire HTBI primers with Arm-PCR amplification of CDR3. As handled by the study authors: Identified segments across samples numbered fewer than 80 TRBV and more than 11 TRBJ. TCRdb re-analysed the multiplex PCR reads in MiXCR, keeping a single row per CDR3 protein. None of the V and J calls come from the authors' own analysis; TCRdb made them. The profile covers 300,000 to 450,000 distinct CDR3 sequences, with roughly a sixth appearing a single time and 22% taken by the ten largest.

The source was peripheral blood mononuclear cells (PBMCs), collected at new diagnosis, from a patient treated with antithyroid drugs. This receptor was taken from a female donor with Graves disease. V is TRBV12-3 or TRBV12-4 and J is TRBJ2-5; D is perhaps TRBD1 or TRBD2 (5 bases each). This CDR3 reads CASSFTGTLETQYF. The CDR3 DNA reads as TGTGCCAGCAGTTTCACCGGGACCCTAGAGACCCAGTACTTC.